The following is a TCR beta chain sequence with its context. The protocol was immunoSEQ multiplex PCR, while the TCRdb copy is restricted to in-frame clones and leaves out a portion. The profile shows a few hundred thousand clones, less than 97% of them singletons. Terminally differentiated effector memory CD45RA+ cells were excluded from the naive CD8 cells, which were CD45RO-negative and positively selected for CCR7. The data are from a study of shared clonotypes between healthy human individuals. Trimming left V 1 base short and J 7 bases short, with 10 bases between. The CDR3 consists of 13 residues. The germline CDR1 and CDR2 sequences are MGHRA and YSYEKL.

V is TRBV4-1 and J is TRBJ1-1; D uncertain. Material: naive CD8+ T cells sorted from blood. The TCR was taken from a woman in her 30s in good health. The CDR3 DNA sequence: TGCGCCAGCAGCCAAGCTGGGCGGTATGAAGCTTTCTTT. This gives the protein CASSQAGRYEAFF.